The present T cell receptor beta chain was sequenced within a study of OX40 agonist ivuxolimab in advanced cancers. Per the germline V gene, CDR1 is KGHSH and CDR2 is LQKENI. The V and J ends lost 3 bases and 0 bases respectively, with 15 bases between them. This CDR3 has 16 amino acids. The method was immunoSEQ multiplex PCR; TCRdb's version includes in-frame clones alone and lacks a portion of them. The data hold tens of thousands of clones, with around 92% observed a single time. The sample was CD4+ or CD8+ T cells sorted from blood, taken in a trial of the OX40 agonist ivuxolimab. This clonotype was obtained from an adult with an advanced solid tumor such as melanoma, head and neck, liver or kidney cancer. The chain couples TRBV18 to TRBJ2-7; a weak D match, TRBD2 (5 bases). The CDR3 sequence: CASSPAPSLSSYEQYF. As DNA, the CDR3 is TGTGCCAGCTCACCCGCGCCTAGCCTGAGCTCCTACGAGCAGTACTTC.